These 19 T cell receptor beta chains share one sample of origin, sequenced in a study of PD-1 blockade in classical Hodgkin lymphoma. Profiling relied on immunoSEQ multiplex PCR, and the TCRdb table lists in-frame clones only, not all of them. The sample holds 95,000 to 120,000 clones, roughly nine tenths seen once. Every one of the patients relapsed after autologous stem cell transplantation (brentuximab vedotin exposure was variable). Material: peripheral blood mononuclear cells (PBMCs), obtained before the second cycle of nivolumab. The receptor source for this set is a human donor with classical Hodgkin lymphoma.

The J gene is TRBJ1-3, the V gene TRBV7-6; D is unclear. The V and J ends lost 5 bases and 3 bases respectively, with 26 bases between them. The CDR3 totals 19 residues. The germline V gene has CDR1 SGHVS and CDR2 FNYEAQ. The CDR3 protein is CASSLREGRAAKGGNTIYF. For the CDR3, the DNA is TGTGCCAGCAGCCTACGCGAGGGTCGGGCCGCAAAGGGTGGAAACACCATATATTTT. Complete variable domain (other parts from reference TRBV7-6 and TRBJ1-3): GAGVSQSPRYKVTKRGQDVALRCDPISGHVSLYWYRQALGQGPEFLTYFNYEAQQDKSGLPNDRFSAERPEGSISTLTIQRTEQRDSAMYRCASSLREGRAAKGGNTIYFGEGSWLTVV.

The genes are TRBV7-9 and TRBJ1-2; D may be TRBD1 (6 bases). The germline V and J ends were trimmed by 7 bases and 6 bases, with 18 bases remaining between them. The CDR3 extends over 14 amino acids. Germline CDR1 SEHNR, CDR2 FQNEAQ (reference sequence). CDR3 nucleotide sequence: TGTGCCAGCAAAAACCGGGGGGCAGGGGATGGCTACACCTTC. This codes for CASKNRGAGDGYTF.

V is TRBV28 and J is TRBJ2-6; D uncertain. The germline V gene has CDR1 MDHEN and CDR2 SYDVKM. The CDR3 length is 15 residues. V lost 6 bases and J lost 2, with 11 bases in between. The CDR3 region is CASSLYRAGANVLTF. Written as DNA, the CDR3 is TGTGCCAGCAGCCTATACAGAGCTGGGGCCAACGTCCTGACTTTC.

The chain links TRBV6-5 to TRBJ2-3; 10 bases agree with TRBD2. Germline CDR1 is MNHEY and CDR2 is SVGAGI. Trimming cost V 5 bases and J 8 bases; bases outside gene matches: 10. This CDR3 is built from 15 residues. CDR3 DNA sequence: TGTGCCAGCAGTGCCGGACTAGCGGCCCTGGGTACGCAGTATTTT. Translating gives CASSAGLAALGTQYF.

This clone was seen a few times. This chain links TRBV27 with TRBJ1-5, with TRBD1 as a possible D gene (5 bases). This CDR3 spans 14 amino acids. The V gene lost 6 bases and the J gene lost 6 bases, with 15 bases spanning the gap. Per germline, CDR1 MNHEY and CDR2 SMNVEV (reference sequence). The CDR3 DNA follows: TGTGCCAGCAGAACGGACACTCGGGGTCAGCCCCAGCATTTT. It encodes CASRTDTRGQPQHF.

This CDR3 is CASRLTGGVYEQYF. CDR3 DNA: TGCGCCAGCAGACTGACAGGGGGAGTGTACGAGCAGTACTTC. V and J are TRBV5-1 and TRBJ2-7, with 9 bases identical to TRBD1. CDR1 and CDR2 (germline): SGHRS, YFSETQ. This CDR3 contains 14 residues. V trimming: 5 bases; J trimming: 4 bases; junction bases outside the gene matches: 7.

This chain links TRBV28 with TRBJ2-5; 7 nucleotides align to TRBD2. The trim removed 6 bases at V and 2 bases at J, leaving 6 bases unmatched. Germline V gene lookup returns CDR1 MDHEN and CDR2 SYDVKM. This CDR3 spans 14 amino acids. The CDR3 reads CASSLLGGQETQYF. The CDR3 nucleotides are TGTGCCAGCAGCCTATTGGGGGGGCAAGAGACCCAGTACTTC.

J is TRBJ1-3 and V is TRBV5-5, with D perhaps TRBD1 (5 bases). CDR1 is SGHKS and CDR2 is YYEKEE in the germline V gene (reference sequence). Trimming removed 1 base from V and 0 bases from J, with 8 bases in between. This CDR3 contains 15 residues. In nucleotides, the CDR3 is TGTGCCAGCAGCTTGTACAGGTACTCTGGAAACACCATATATTTT. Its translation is CASSLYRYSGNTIYF. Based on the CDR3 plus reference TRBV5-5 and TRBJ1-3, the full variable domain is DAGVTQSPTHLIKTRGQQVTLRCSPISGHKSVSWYQQVLGQGPQFIFQYYEKEERGRGNFPDRFSARQFPNYSSELNVNALLLGDSALYLCASSLYRYSGNTIYFGEGSWLTVV.

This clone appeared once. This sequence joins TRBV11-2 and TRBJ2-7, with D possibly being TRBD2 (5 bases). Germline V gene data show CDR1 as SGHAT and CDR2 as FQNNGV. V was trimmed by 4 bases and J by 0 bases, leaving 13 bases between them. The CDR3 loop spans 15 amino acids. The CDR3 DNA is TGTGCCAGCAGCTCCCTTAGCGAACCCTCCTACGAGCAGTACTTC. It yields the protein CASSSLSEPSYEQYF.

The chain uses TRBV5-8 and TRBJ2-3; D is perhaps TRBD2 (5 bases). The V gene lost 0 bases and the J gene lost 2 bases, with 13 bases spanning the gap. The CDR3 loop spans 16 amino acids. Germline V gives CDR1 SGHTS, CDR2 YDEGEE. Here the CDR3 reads CASSLDGLGVTDTQYF. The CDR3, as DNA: TGTGCCAGCAGCTTGGACGGCCTGGGAGTCACAGATACGCAGTATTTT.

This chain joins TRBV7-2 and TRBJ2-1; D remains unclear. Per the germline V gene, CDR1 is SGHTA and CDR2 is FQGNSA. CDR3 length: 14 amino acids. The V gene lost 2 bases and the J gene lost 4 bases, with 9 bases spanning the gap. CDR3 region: CASSLNEGYNEQFF. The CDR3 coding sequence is TGTGCCAGCAGCTTAAACGAAGGGTACAATGAGCAGTTCTTC.

The DNA for the CDR3 is TGTGCCAGCAGCCCACAGGGGTTCCGGGAGACCCAGTACTTC. Translated: CASSPQGFRETQYF. This rearrangement joins TRBV6-5 to TRBJ2-5; TRBD1 aligns across 7 bases. The trim removed 6 bases at V and 5 bases at J, leaving 9 bases unmatched. This CDR3 comprises 14 residues. CDR1 and CDR2 (germline): MNHEY, SVGAGI.

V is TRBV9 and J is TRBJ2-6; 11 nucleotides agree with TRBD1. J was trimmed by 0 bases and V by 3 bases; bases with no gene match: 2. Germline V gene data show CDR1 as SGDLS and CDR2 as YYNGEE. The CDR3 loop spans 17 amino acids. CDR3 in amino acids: CASSAGQGASGANVLTF. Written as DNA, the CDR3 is TGTGCCAGCAGCGCAGGACAGGGGGCCTCTGGGGCCAACGTCCTGACTTTC.

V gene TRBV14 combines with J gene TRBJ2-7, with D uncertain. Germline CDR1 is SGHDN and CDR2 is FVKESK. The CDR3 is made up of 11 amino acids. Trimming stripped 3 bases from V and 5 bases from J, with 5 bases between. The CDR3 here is CASSHVNEQYF. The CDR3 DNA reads TGTGCCAGCAGCCATGTGAACGAGCAGTACTTC. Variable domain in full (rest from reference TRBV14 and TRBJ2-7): EAGVTQFPSHSVIEKGQTVTLRCDPISGHDNLYWYRRVMGKEIKFLLHFVKESKQDESGMPNNRFLAERTGGTYSTLKVQPAELEDSGVYFCASSHVNEQYFGPGTRLTVT.

CDR3 sequence: CASSYSGSTYEQYF. In nucleotides, the CDR3 is TGTGCCAGCAGTTACTCGGGCAGTACCTACGAGCAGTACTTC. The chain carries TRBV6-5 and TRBJ2-7; the D is unclear. The germline V gene encodes CDR1 MNHEY and CDR2 SVGAGI. Between the trimmed V and J ends, which lost 0 bases and 2 bases, there was a span of 8 bases. The CDR3 runs to 14 residues.

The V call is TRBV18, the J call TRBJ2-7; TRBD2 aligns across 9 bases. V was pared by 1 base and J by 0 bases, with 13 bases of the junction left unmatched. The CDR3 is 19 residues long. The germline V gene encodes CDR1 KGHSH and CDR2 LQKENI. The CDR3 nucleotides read TGTGCCAGCTCACCACGCGCGCTTAGCGGGAGCGCCAGCTCCTACGAGCAGTACTTC. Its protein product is CASSPRALSGSASSYEQYF.

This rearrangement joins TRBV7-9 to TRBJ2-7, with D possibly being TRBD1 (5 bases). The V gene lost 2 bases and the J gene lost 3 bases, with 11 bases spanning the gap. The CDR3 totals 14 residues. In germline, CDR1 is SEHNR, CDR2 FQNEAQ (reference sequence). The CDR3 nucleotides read TGTGCCAGCAGCTTAAGTCAGGGCAGCTACGAGCAGTACTTC. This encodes CASSLSQGSYEQYF.

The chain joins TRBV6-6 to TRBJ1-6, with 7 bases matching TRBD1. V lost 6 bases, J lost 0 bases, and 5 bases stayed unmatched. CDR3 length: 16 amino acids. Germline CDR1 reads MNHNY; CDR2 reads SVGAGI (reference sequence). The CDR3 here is CASSLTGSSYNSPLHF. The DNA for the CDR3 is TGTGCCAGCAGCCTGACAGGGAGCTCCTATAATTCACCCCTCCACTTT.

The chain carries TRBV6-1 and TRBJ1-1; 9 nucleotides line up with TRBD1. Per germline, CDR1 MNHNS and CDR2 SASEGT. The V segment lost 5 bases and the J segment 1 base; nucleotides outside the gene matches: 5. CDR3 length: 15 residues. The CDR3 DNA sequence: TGTGCCAGCAGTCTGCACAGGGGGCAGAACACTGAAGCTTTCTTT. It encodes CASSLHRGQNTEAFF.